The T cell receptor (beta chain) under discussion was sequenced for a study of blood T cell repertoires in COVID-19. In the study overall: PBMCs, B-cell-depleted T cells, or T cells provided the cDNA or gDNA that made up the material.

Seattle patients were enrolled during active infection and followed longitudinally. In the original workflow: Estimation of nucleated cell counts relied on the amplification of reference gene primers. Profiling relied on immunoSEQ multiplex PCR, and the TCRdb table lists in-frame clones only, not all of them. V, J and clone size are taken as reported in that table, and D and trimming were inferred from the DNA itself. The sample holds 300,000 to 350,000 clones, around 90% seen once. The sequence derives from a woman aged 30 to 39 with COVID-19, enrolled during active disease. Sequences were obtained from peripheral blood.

CDR3 bases: TGTGCCACCAGCAGGACAGGGAATTATGGCTACACCTTC. It translates to CATSRTGNYGYTF. The chain recombines TRBV15 with TRBJ1-2; TRBD1 matches at 7 bases. The CDR3 is 13 residues long. Germline CDR1 reads LNHNV; CDR2 reads YYDKDF (reference sequence). Trimming cost V 3 bases and J 5 bases; bases outside gene matches: 3.